The T cell receptor (beta chain) under discussion was sequenced for a study of shared clonotypes between healthy human individuals. The study enrolled healthy HIV-negative adults without recent acute infections or vaccinations as donors. The ends were cut back, 2 bases at V and 2 bases at J, with 11 bases in the middle. CDR1 and CDR2 (germline): SGHRS, YFSETQ. This CDR3 has 14 residues. Sequenced by immunoSEQ multiplex PCR; TCRdb stores in-frame clones only, minus some. The profile shows 300,000 to 400,000 clones, around 67% of them singletons. This receptor was taken from a man under 40 in good health. Sequenced: memory CD4+ T cells sorted from blood. The subset here: CD45RA-negative fraction. The chain uses TRBV5-1 and TRBJ2-7; D might be TRBD1 (6 bases). CDR3 DNA sequence: TGCGCCAGCAGCTTTGCCTCAGGGGCCTACGAGCAGTACTTC. Encoded protein: CASSFASGAYEQYF.